Listed below are T cell receptor beta chains from one sample, sequenced in a study of T-cell reconstitution after alpha-beta-depleted transplantation in children. TCRdb fed the PCR reads into MiXCR, producing one record per CDR3 protein. The sample includes about 16,000 distinct CDR3 sequences, roughly 7.6% of them seen just once. Specimen: PBMCs, mostly from graft donor cells, collected 60 days after TCRalphabeta/CD19-depleted stem cell transplant. Receptors were obtained from a boy less than two years old who had a stem cell transplant for Wiskott-Aldrich syndrome, so the T cells may come from the graft donor. Both conserved end residues are part of each CDR3. A D gene is named only where the DNA matches it firmly. Only some rows state a clone size, as once, few, many or a class for expanded clones.

TRBV7-9,TRBJ2-1,-,many,CASSLRDLGNEQFF,TGTGCCAGCAGCCTGAGGGATCTCGGGAATGAGCAGTTCTTC
TRBV19,TRBJ1-5,TRBD1,-,CASSMGTGRFNQPQHF,TGTGCCAGTAGTATGGGGACAGGGAGATTCAATCAGCCCCAGCATTTT
TRBV5-1,TRBJ1-1,-,many,CASSRLDVNTEAFF,TGCGCCAGCAGCCGACTAGACGTGAACACTGAAGCTTTCTTT
TRBV5-6,TRBJ2-1,TRBD2,few,CASTPGSGSSNYREQFF,TGTGCCAGCACCCCAGGGAGCGGGAGCTCAAACTACAGGGAGCAGTTCTTC
TRBV2,TRBJ2-4,TRBD2,many,CASRLPASGGTLAKNIQYF,TGTGCCAGCAGACTACCGGCTAGCGGGGGGACACTAGCCAAAAACATTCAGTACTTC
TRBV3-1,TRBJ2-4,TRBD1,few,CASSLGQGLMAKNIQYF,TGTGCCAGCAGCCTTGGACAGGGCTTAATGGCCAAAAACATTCAGTACTTC
TRBV9,TRBJ2-1,-,many,CASSGRDNAYNEQFF,TGTGCCAGCAGCGGCCGGGACAATGCCTACAATGAGCAGTTCTTC
TRBV15,TRBJ1-1,-,few,CATSDHSPRARGLSSEAFF,TGTGCCACCAGCGACCACTCCCCCCGGGCGAGAGGGCTAAGTTCTGAAGCTTTCTTT
TRBV19,TRBJ2-3,-,many,CASLPDRVGDTQYF,TGTGCCAGCTTACCGGACCGGGTCGGAGATACGCAGTATTTT
TRBV4-2,TRBJ1-2,-,-,CASSQDRAYYGYTF,TGTGCCAGCAGCCAAGACAGGGCCTACTATGGCTACACCTTC
TRBV3-1,TRBJ2-1,TRBD2,many,CASSRPGVAGGTYNEQFF,TGTGCCAGCAGCCGACCTGGGGTAGCGGGAGGCACCTACAATGAGCAGTTCTTC
TRBV5-1,TRBJ2-5,-,few,CASSLGIALGETQYF,TGCGCCAGCAGCTTGGGGATAGCATTGGGAGAGACCCAGTACTTC
TRBV4-1,TRBJ2-5,TRBD1,many,CASSSGQGGETQYF,TGCGCCAGCAGCTCTGGACAGGGTGGAGAGACCCAGTACTTC
TRBV24-1,TRBJ1-1,-,many,CATSDSVGGEAFF,TGTGCCACCAGTGATTCGGTGGGGGGAGAAGCTTTCTTT
TRBV6-1,TRBJ1-5,TRBD1,many,CASRNFVVWTGGVQPQHF,TGTGCCAGCAGGAACTTCGTCGTATGGACAGGGGGCGTTCAGCCCCAGCATTTT
TRBV12-5,TRBJ2-3,-,many,CASGLTRYTDTQYF,TGTGCTAGTGGTTTAACCCGGTACACAGATACGCAGTATTTT
TRBV29-1,TRBJ2-5,-,many,CSVSRASETQYF,TGCAGCGTCTCTCGAGCCTCCGAGACCCAGTACTTC
TRBV27,TRBJ2-1,-,many,CASSKGPYNEQFF,TGTGCCAGCAGTAAAGGGCCCTACAATGAGCAGTTCTTC
TRBV12-3/TRBV12-4,TRBJ2-2,TRBD2,many,CASSLLAGEAGELFF,TGTGCCAGCAGTTTACTAGCGGGAGAGGCCGGGGAGCTGTTTTTT
TRBV7-2,TRBJ2-5,TRBD2,many,CASSVGTSAQETQYF,TGTGCCAGCAGCGTCGGGACTAGCGCACAAGAGACCCAGTACTTC
TRBV5-1,TRBJ2-1,-,few,CASSPGQGRRTGLACLSYNEQFF,TGCGCCAGCAGCCCGGGACAGGGGCGAAGAACGGGACTAGCGTGCCTCTCCTACAATGAGCAGTTCTTC
TRBV2,TRBJ2-4,-,-,CASSEIGIAKNIQYF,TGTGCCAGCAGTGAAATAGGCATAGCCAAAAACATTCAGTACTTC
TRBV20-1,TRBJ1-2,TRBD1,many,CSANLAPGGSYYGYTF,TGCAGTGCCAATTTGGCTCCAGGGGGGAGTTACTATGGCTACACCTTC
TRBV6-1,TRBJ2-1,-,many,CASRLAPIYNEQFF,TGTGCCAGCAGACTAGCACCGATATACAATGAGCAGTTCTTC
TRBV24-1,TRBJ2-1,-,many,CATSDFQGPSSYNEQFF,TGTGCCACCAGTGATTTCCAGGGTCCTAGCTCCTACAATGAGCAGTTCTTC
TRBV11-1,TRBJ2-1,TRBD1,-,CASSFHRDRYNEQFF,TGTGCCAGCAGCTTCCACCGGGACAGGTACAATGAGCAGTTCTTC
TRBV7-9,TRBJ1-1,-,few,CASSERRGTEAFF,TGTGCCAGCAGCGAGAGGAGGGGCACTGAAGCTTTCTTT
TRBV21-1,TRBJ2-2,-,few,CASRNTTGELFF,TGTGCCAGCAGGAACACCACCGGGGAGCTGTTTTTT